Reported below is one T cell receptor (beta chain). Clones were read by immunoSEQ multiplex PCR, and TCRdb kept only the in-frame ones, dropping some. The repertoire holds about 180,000 clones, with roughly 85% as singletons. The data stem from a study of blood T cell repertoires in COVID-19. Study-wide background: Researchers got acute and convalescent COVID-19 samples from the United States, Italy and Spain. T cells, B-cell-depleted T cells, or PBMCs supplied cDNA or gDNA.

From germline, CDR1 is LNHDA and CDR2 SQIVND (reference sequence). The CDR3 loop spans 16 amino acids. J lost 7 bases, V lost 2 bases, and 9 bases had no gene match. The source of this sequence is a man aged 60-69 years with acute or convalescent COVID-19. Input material: peripheral blood. The gene calls are TRBV19 and TRBJ1-5; 9 bases fit TRBD1. This CDR3 is CASSIRTGGLGQPQHF. CDR3 DNA: TGTGCCAGTAGTATACGAACAGGGGGCTTGGGACAGCCCCAGCATTTT.